This TCR beta chain was sequenced in a study of shared clonotypes between healthy human individuals (dated by TCRdb to 2018 to 2021). For context, the study as a whole: Three men and two women, aged 18 to 49 years, made up the cohort. For each donor, CD4 naive and CD4 memory were each given three plates, CD8 naive was given two plates, and CD8 memory was given one plate. Blood TCR repertoires of about 5 healthy adults were deeply sequenced to estimate repertoire size and the extent of clonotype sharing between individuals. Different laboratories and diverse techniques were used to prepare libraries and sequence TCR repertoires, to increase sequencing depth and limit assay-specific biases. Between about 0.8 and 9 billion PBMCs per donor were obtained by leukapheresis. The paper as a whole reports these results and caveats: Naive subsets generally had larger estimated clonotype richness than memory subsets did. Because the study included only a small number of donors, the genetic and exposure-history diversity represented was limited. Compared with non-shared clonotypes, clonotypes shared by all four sorted-subset donors had higher generation probabilities. Approximately 5% of naive CD4, 3.5% of naive CD8, roughly 2.4% of memory CD4, and 0.4% of memory CD8 clonotypes were shared across four donors. Sampling was limited to blood, and TCR repertoires in tissue likely differ from TCR repertoires in blood. Pairwise subsampling indicated that sequencing depth was expected to affect the degree of clonotype sharing among donors. Rarefaction of sorted-subset datasets indicated incomplete sequencing despite the large sequencing depth.

On this clone: Its antigen is not yet known. Base-call qualities are not available, and no considerably larger clone is one nucleotide away. The sample carries other DNA sequences with the same CDR3.

The donors were healthy, HIV-negative adults with no recently reported acute infections or vaccinations. Only Caucasian adults living in Nashville, Tennessee, USA were represented among the donors. CD4+ T cells were enriched through magnetic negative selection, after which naive cells were positively selected on CD45RA and the remaining negative fraction served as the memory subset. Blood was obtained by leukapheresis, after which PBMCs were separated by Ficoll-Histopaque density gradient centrifugation and cryopreserved in liquid nitrogen vapor phase. Purity and quantity of every magnetically sorted T cell population were checked by analytical flow cytometry. Genomic DNA was isolated from every sorted fraction and measured by UV absorbance on a Nanodrop 2000c. Including cysteine and phenylalanine, the CDR3 has 12 amino acids. CDR3 DNA only is kept here, 36 bases in frame from base 1. Trimming takes 3 bases from V and 1 base from J, and the germline ends sit 3 bases apart. In the germline V gene, CDR1 corresponds to KGHSH and CDR2 to LQKENI.

Using the deep immunoSEQ assay, TCR CDR3 regions were amplified from genomic DNA by multiplex PCR. Extracted genomic DNA from each cell subset was distributed evenly across all wells of several immunoSEQ 96-well plates, and each plate was treated as a replicate. For sorted subsets, 150 to 200 ng genomic DNA, equal to tens of thousands of T cell genomes, was loaded into each replicate PCR. The purified libraries were quantified using a Qubit 3.0 fluorometer, sized with a Bioanalyzer 2100, and then quantified again using the KAPA Library Quantification kit. Each immunoSEQ 96-well plate was sequenced on its own single-read 150-cycle Illumina NextSeq 550 flow cell. As for the authors' bioinformatics: The immunoSEQ output contained only junctional sequences without quality scores, so filtering could not match that applied to full-length reads. Sequences were annotated with PyIR, a Python wrapper for IgBLAST v1.9, and V/J genes and CDR3 were assigned using IMGT germline references. Any read was removed if the V/J assignment was weak (E-value above 1e-6), the CDR3 was missing, or the read contained stop codons, out-of-frame junctions, or ambiguous translated residues. V3J clonotypes were defined as sequences sharing the same inferred V gene, J gene, and CDR3 amino acid sequence. To compute the percentage overlap between repertoires, the number of shared unique clonotypes was divided by the size of the smaller repertoire. RTK rarefaction, the Chao1 estimator, and Recon v2.1 estimates of unobserved clonotypes were used to assess repertoire richness. For all TCRbeta clonotypes obtained by the gDNA method from a few donors, generation probabilities were computed with OLGA. TCRdb retrieved this table from immuneACCESS and kept in-frame rearrangements only. Not all clones are present; in checked studies, unresolved V genes account for under half, and no reason is known for the remainder. The V and J calls and clone size were taken over from that table, and D and trimming were inferred from the DNA. The sample records about 2.3 million clones, 85% to 95% of which are singletons. The ten largest clones represent roughly 0.36% of the sample.

Here the chain combines TRBV18 and TRBJ2-5; no D gene call is confident. Sequenced material: naive CD4+ T cells from PBMCs. The cell subset or site label of this sample denotes: CD45RA+ positively selected. The TCR was taken from a man younger than 35 in good health. Some clones in this sample may be carry-over from other donors' samples. The bases are TGTGCCAGCTCACCGAGCCAAGAGACCCAGTACTTC. This is translated as CASSPSQETQYF.